These T cell receptor beta chains were read from a single sample in a study of cytomegalovirus exposure and HLA in healthy donors. TCRdb keeps only in-frame clones here, not all; method: immunoSEQ multiplex PCR. This sample has more than 85,000 clones, with roughly 71% found just once. Sequenced material: PBMCs. The receptor set was obtained from a woman in her 70s in good health and CMV-seropositive. Both conserved end residues are part of each CDR3. Fields, in order: CDR3 length, J gene, D gene, clone size, V gene, CDR3 DNA, CDR3 protein. D genes are given only for firm matches. Some rows mark clone size as missing; the rest say once, few, many or name a class of expanded clone.

length: 16; J: TRBJ2-5; D: -; size: -; V: TRBV5-6; DNA: TGTGCCAGCAGCTCAAGGGACACAGGTCTTAGGGAGACCCAGTACTTC; CDR3: CASSSRDTGLRETQYF
length: 14; J: TRBJ1-1; D: -; size: few; V: TRBV10-3; DNA: TGTGCCTCCTCTCGAGACACCTTGAACACTGAAGCTTTCTTT; CDR3: CASSRDTLNTEAFF
length: 14; J: TRBJ2-1; D: -; size: -; V: TRBV25-1; DNA: TGTGCCAGCAGTGAACAGGGAACCTACAATGAGCAGTTCTTC; CDR3: CASSEQGTYNEQFF
length: 14; J: TRBJ1-3; D: -; size: once; V: TRBV13; DNA: TGTGCCAGCAGCTCTCCAGGGTCTGGAAACACCATATATTTT; CDR3: CASSSPGSGNTIYF
length: 14; J: TRBJ2-1; D: -; size: -; V: TRBV6-5; DNA: TGTGCCAGCAGTTACTCAGCCCAGGGGCATGAGCAGTTCTTC; CDR3: CASSYSAQGHEQFF
length: 14; J: TRBJ1-1; D: -; size: -; V: TRBV18; DNA: TGTGCCAGCTCCCCCTTGGGGGGGTGGACTGAAGCTTTCTTT; CDR3: CASSPLGGWTEAFF
length: 15; J: TRBJ1-6; D: -; size: -; V: TRBV7-2; DNA: TGTGCCAGCAGCCTGGGGGGGGCCTATAATTCACCCCTCCACTTT; CDR3: CASSLGGAYNSPLHF
length: 16; J: TRBJ2-3; D: -; size: -; V: TRBV18; DNA: TGTGCCAGCTCACTATTACGGGGGGCAAACACAGATACGCAGTATTTT; CDR3: CASSLLRGANTDTQYF
length: 14; J: TRBJ1-2; D: -; size: -; V: TRBV2; DNA: TGTGCCAGCAGTGAGCAGGGTGCCCCTCGTGGCTACACCTTC; CDR3: CASSEQGAPRGYTF
length: 13; J: TRBJ1-1; D: -; size: -; V: TRBV30; DNA: TGTGCCTGGAGTCCCCTAATGAACACTGAAGCTTTCTTT; CDR3: CAWSPLMNTEAFF
length: 17; J: TRBJ1-6; D: -; size: -; V: TRBV4-1; DNA: TGCGCCAGCAGCCAAGAGAGGCAGAAGAATTATAATTCACCCCTCCACTTT; CDR3: CASSQERQKNYNSPLHF
length: 16; J: TRBJ1-5; D: -; size: -; V: TRBV10-3; DNA: TGTGCCATCAGTGAGTCGCATCAGGGTGGCAATCAGCCCCAGCATTTT; CDR3: CAISESHQGGNQPQHF
length: 15; J: TRBJ2-1; D: -; size: -; V: TRBV6-1; DNA: TGTGCCAGCAGTGAAGACAACAACTCCTACAATGAGCAGTTCTTC; CDR3: CASSEDNNSYNEQFF
length: 15; J: TRBJ2-7; D: -; size: -; V: TRBV7-2; DNA: TGTGCCAGCAGCTTGGGGGCACTAACCACCTACGAGCAGTACTTC; CDR3: CASSLGALTTYEQYF
length: 15; J: TRBJ2-3; D: -; size: once; V: TRBV13; DNA: TGTGCCAGCAGCTTAGGGGCAGGGGTTACAGATACGCAGTATTTT; CDR3: CASSLGAGVTDTQYF
length: 13; J: TRBJ1-2; D: TRBD1; size: -; V: TRBV6-1; DNA: TGTGCCAGCAGTGCACAGGGGAACTATGGCTACACCTTC; CDR3: CASSAQGNYGYTF
length: 12; J: TRBJ2-2; D: -; size: few; V: TRBV11-3; DNA: TGTGCCAGCGCCGGCGGGACCGGGGAGCTGTTTTTT; CDR3: CASAGGTGELFF
length: 13; J: TRBJ2-7; D: -; size: -; V: TRBV2; DNA: TGTGCCAGCAGTCCCGAAGCCTTTTCTGAGCAGTACTTC; CDR3: CASSPEAFSEQYF
length: 14; J: TRBJ2-3; D: -; size: -; V: TRBV5-1; DNA: TGCGCCAGCAGCTTGTCGGGGAGCACAGATACGCAGTATTTT; CDR3: CASSLSGSTDTQYF
length: 16; J: TRBJ2-1; D: TRBD2; size: -; V: TRBV29-1; DNA: TGCAGCGTTGAAAAAGTAGGACTAGGCGAGGGCAATGAGCAGTTCTTC; CDR3: CSVEKVGLGEGNEQFF
length: 14; J: TRBJ2-5; D: TRBD2; size: -; V: TRBV30; DNA: TGTGCCTGGAGGCCCAAGGGGACTAGCGGGGGGCAGTACTTC; CDR3: CAWRPKGTSGGQYF
length: 13; J: TRBJ2-3; D: -; size: -; V: TRBV10-3; DNA: TGTGCCATCAGTGAGTCGACTTCAGATACGCAGTATTTT; CDR3: CAISESTSDTQYF
length: 14; J: TRBJ1-4; D: TRBD1; size: -; V: TRBV5-1; DNA: TGCGCCAGCAGCCAGGGACAGGGTTTGGAAAAACTGTTTTTT; CDR3: CASSQGQGLEKLFF
length: 16; J: TRBJ1-6; D: -; size: -; V: TRBV9; DNA: TGTGCCAGCAGCCCAACAGGGAGCTCCTATAATTCACCCCTCCACTTT; CDR3: CASSPTGSSYNSPLHF
length: 13; J: TRBJ2-3; D: -; size: few; V: TRBV9; DNA: TGTGCCAGCAGCGTCCCAGGGGCAGATACGCAGTATTTT; CDR3: CASSVPGADTQYF
length: 13; J: TRBJ2-5; D: -; size: -; V: TRBV7-9; DNA: TGTGCCAGCAGCCCTAGCGTGCAAGAGACCCAGTACTTC; CDR3: CASSPSVQETQYF
length: 19; J: TRBJ2-1; D: TRBD2; size: -; V: TRBV7-9; DNA: TGTGCCAGCAGCGTCAGCGCCGGCCCGTCTAGCGGGGGGGCCAATGAGCAGTTCTTC; CDR3: CASSVSAGPSSGGANEQFF
length: 13; J: TRBJ1-1; D: TRBD1; size: few; V: TRBV29-1; DNA: TGCAGCGTTGCCAGGGACAGGTGGACTGAAGCTTTCTTT; CDR3: CSVARDRWTEAFF
length: 16; J: TRBJ2-7; D: TRBD2; size: -; V: TRBV11-2; DNA: TGTGCCAGCAGCCCCTATAGGCGGACTAGCGTCGACGAGCAGTACTTC; CDR3: CASSPYRRTSVDEQYF
length: 15; J: TRBJ1-4; D: -; size: -; V: TRBV2; DNA: TGTGCCAGCAGACTTACAGTTGCAACTAATGAAAAACTGTTTTTT; CDR3: CASRLTVATNEKLFF
length: 15; J: TRBJ1-1; D: -; size: -; V: TRBV11-2; DNA: TGTGCCAGCAGCTTAGTTGAGGGACTAAACACTGAAGCTTTCTTT; CDR3: CASSLVEGLNTEAFF
length: 13; J: TRBJ2-7; D: TRBD1; size: -; V: TRBV6-1; DNA: TGTGCCAGCAGGGGACAGGGGGCATACGAGCAGTACTTC; CDR3: CASRGQGAYEQYF
length: 15; J: TRBJ2-3; D: TRBD2; size: -; V: TRBV7-3; DNA: TGTGCCAGCAGCGTGGGACTAGCGGGGAGCGATACGCAGTATTTT; CDR3: CASSVGLAGSDTQYF
length: 14; J: TRBJ1-5; D: TRBD1; size: few; V: TRBV28; DNA: TGTGCCAGCTCCGGACAGGAACGCAATCAGCCCCAGCATTTT; CDR3: CASSGQERNQPQHF
length: 18; J: TRBJ1-5; D: -; size: once; V: TRBV21-1; DNA: TGTGCCAGCAGCAAAGAAGGCAGGGCATGCTATAGCAATCAGCCCCAGCATTTT; CDR3: CASSKEGRACYSNQPQHF
length: 14; J: TRBJ1-2; D: TRBD1; size: -; V: TRBV28; DNA: TGTGCCAGCAGATCATGGGACAGGGCGGGCGGCTACACCTTC; CDR3: CASRSWDRAGGYTF
length: 15; J: TRBJ2-5; D: TRBD1; size: -; V: TRBV7-2; DNA: TGTGCCAGCAGCATCCGGACAGGGGCCCAAGAGACCCAGTACTTC; CDR3: CASSIRTGAQETQYF
length: 14; J: TRBJ1-1; D: TRBD1; size: -; V: TRBV19; DNA: TGTGCCAGTAGTAAAAGGGGGCTGAACACTGAAGCTTTCTTT; CDR3: CASSKRGLNTEAFF
length: 15; J: TRBJ2-2; D: -; size: few; V: TRBV6-4; DNA: TGTGCCAGCAGTGACCAGGGACTTAACACCGGGGAGCTGTTTTTT; CDR3: CASSDQGLNTGELFF
length: 14; J: TRBJ1-2; D: -; size: few; V: TRBV11-2; DNA: TGTGCCAGCAGCAGTCAGGTCGCTAACTATGGCTACACCTTC; CDR3: CASSSQVANYGYTF
length: 16; J: TRBJ1-2; D: -; size: -; V: TRBV6-6; DNA: TGTGCCAGCAGTTACCCCGGAACACAGGGTGGATATGGCTACACCTTC; CDR3: CASSYPGTQGGYGYTF
length: 17; J: TRBJ2-3; D: TRBD2; size: once; V: TRBV4-2; DNA: TGTGCCAGCAGCCAAGATCTAAGCGGGGGGGGCACAGATACGCAGTATTTT; CDR3: CASSQDLSGGGTDTQYF
length: 14; J: TRBJ1-2; D: TRBD1; size: -; V: TRBV5-6; DNA: TGTGCCAGCAGCTTTAAAGGGACAGATGGTGGCTACACCTTC; CDR3: CASSFKGTDGGYTF
length: 13; J: TRBJ2-5; D: TRBD2; size: -; V: TRBV7-7; DNA: TGTGCTAGCAGCGGGGGGGCCGGAGAGACCCAGTACTTC; CDR3: CASSGGAGETQYF
length: 13; J: TRBJ1-2; D: TRBD1; size: few; V: TRBV19; DNA: TGTGCCAGTAGTATTGGACAGGGGAATGGCTACACCTTC; CDR3: CASSIGQGNGYTF